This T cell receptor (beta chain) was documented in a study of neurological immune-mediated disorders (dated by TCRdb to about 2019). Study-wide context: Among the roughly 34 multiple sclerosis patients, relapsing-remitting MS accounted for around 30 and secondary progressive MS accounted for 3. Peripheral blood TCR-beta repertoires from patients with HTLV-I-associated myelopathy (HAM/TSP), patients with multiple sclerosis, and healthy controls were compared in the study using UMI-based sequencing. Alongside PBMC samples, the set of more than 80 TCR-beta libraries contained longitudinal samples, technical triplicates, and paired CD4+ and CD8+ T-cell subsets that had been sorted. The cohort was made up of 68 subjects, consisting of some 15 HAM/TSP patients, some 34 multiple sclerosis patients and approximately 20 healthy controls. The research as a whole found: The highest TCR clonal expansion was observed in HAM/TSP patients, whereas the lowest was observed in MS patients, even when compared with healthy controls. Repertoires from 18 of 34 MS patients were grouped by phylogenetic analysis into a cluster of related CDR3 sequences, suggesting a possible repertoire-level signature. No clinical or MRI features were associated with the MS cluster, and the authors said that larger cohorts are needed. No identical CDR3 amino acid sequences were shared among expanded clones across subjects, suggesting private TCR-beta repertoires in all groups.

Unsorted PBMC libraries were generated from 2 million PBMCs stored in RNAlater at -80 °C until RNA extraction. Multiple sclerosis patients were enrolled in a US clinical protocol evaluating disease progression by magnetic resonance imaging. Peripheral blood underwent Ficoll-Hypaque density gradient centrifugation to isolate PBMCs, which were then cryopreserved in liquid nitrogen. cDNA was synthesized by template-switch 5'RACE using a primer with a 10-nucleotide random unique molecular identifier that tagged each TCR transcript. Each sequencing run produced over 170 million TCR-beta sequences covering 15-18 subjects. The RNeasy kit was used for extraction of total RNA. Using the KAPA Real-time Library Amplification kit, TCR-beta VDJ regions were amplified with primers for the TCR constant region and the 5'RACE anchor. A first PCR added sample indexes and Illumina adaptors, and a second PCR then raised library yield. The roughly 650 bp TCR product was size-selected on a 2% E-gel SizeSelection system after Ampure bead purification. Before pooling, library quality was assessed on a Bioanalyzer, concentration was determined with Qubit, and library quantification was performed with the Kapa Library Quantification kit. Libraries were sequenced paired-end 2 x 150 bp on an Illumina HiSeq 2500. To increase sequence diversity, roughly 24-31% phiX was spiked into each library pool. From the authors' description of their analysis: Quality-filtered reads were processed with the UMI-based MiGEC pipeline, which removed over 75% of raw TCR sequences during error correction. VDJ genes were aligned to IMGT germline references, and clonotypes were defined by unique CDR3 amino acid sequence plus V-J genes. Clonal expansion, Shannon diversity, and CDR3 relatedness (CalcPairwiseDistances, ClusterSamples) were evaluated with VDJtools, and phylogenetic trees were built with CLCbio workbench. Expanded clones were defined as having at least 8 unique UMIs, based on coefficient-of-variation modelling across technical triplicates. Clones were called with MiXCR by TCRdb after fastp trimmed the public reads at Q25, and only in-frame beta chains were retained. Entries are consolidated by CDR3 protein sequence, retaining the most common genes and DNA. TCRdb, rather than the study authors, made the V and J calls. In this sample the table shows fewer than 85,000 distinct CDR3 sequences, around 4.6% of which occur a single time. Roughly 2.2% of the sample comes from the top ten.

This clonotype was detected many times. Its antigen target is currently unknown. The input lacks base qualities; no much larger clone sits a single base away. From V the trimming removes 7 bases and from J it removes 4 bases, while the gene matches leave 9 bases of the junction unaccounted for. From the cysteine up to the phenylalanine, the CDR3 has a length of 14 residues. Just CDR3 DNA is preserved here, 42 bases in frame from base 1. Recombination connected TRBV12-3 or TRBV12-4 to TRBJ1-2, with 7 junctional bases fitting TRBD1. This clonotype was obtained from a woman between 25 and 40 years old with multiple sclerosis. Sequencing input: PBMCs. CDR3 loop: CASTSTGLGYGYTF. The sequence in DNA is TGTGCCAGCACCTCGACAGGGTTGGGCTATGGCTACACCTTC.